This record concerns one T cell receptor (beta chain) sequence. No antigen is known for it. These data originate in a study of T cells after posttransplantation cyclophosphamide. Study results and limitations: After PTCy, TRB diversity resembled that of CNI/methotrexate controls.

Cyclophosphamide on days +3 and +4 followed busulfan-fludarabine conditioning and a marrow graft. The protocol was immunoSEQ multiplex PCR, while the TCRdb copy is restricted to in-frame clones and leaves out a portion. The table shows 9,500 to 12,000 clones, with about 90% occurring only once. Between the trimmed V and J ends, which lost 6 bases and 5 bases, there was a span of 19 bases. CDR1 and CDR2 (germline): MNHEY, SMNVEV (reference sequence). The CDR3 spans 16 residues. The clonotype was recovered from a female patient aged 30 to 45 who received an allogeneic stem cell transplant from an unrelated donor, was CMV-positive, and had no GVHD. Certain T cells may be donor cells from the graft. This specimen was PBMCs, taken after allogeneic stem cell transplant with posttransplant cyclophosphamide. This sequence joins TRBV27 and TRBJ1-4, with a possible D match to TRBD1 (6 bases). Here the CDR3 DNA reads TGTGCCAGCAGCCCAATTCAGGGGAGAAGGAATGAAAAACTGTTTTTT. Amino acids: CASSPIQGRRNEKLFF.